The sample holds a few counts of the clone carrying this T cell receptor beta chain. The antigen is unknown. This specimen comes from a study of naive and memory T cell subsets. TCR cDNA received a 3' ligated oligonucleotide that carried a UMI. Germline CDR1 is SGHVS and CDR2 is FQNEAQ. With 5 bases removed from V and 0 bases from J, the gap between germline ends came to 8 bases. This CDR3 is built from 14 residues. Points from the study as a whole: This RNA-based method may be sensitive to activation-related transcript changes.

Amplification of ligated cDNA took four PCR rounds with SP2 and nested alpha and beta constant primers. Each CDR3 protein gets one entry after TCRdb re-called the 5' RACE reads with MiXCR. This table has approximately 58,000 distinct CDR3 sequences, around 7.3% appearing once. The chain joins TRBV7-8 to TRBJ2-1, with D uncertain. The sequence was collected from a male donor in good health. CDR3 coding DNA: TGTGCCAGCAGCCAACCTATCTCCTACAATGAGCAGTTCTTC. Amino acids: CASSQPISYNEQFF.